This entry describes one T cell receptor (beta chain). Its target antigen remains unknown. No base quality information exists; no much larger clone differs at one position. The sample originates from a study of cytomegalovirus exposure and HLA in healthy donors (dated by TCRdb to the late 2010s). Regarding the research as a whole: An earlier analysis of several hundred of the donors reported approximately 280 Gb of sequence data and 90 million to 120 million unique TCR beta sequences obtained from some 200 million T cells. Along with the roughly 710-subject first cohort, a separate validation cohort of over 90 different subjects was used. HLA typing included class I and class II loci at four-digit resolution. Across 398 genotyped donors of the cohort, an average of roughly 200,000 unique TCR beta nucleotide sequences per donor were sequenced, and about a sixth of those sequences were non-productive. About 300 gigabases of sequencing data and 70 million to 85 million unique TCR sequences were included in an early release covering about 600 HLA-typed donors. In the later analysis, no new phenotypic data were used to find candidate immune exposures; instead, reliance was placed on TCR beta sequences and their occurrence across donors. To predict cytomegalovirus infection status, the study combined high-throughput TCR immunosequencing, statistical association of individual TCRs with disease status, and machine learning. A few DR-DQ haplotypes were handled as single units for association and clustering because linkage in the cohort was strong. Using immunosequencing, the study profiled T cell repertoires from approximately 700 subjects and related those repertoires to cytomegalovirus serostatus. Genome-wide SNP genotypes for about three fifths of the roughly 670 donors were used in a later genetic analysis, which treated that subset as a discovery cohort. The genetic ancestry cluster associated with self-reported Caucasian donors included approximately 85% of the 398 genotyped donors. The aim of the study was to test whether cataloging public T cell receptors could identify signatures of past pathogen exposure. Donor age, sex, ethnicity and CMV serostatus were compiled alongside the repertoire data. To decide whether each TCR beta V gene segment behaved as functional or pseudogenic, an earlier analysis of 587 of the donors relied on high-throughput TCR beta sequencing. A later analysis re-examined previously published TCR beta repertoires from around 670 donors and added high-resolution HLA genotyping to investigate patterns of TCR occurrence. All discovery cohort repertoires had been generated on a single sequencing platform. Typing coverage differed by locus: A, B, C, DRB1 and DQB1 were typed in about 620-640 donors, DQA1 in 522, DPA1 in around 580, and DPB1 in 400 to 480.

To prepare the library, the immunoSEQ multiplex PCR assay was applied. For the multiplex PCR, a mixture combining 60 forward primers for TCR Vbeta segments and 13 reverse primers for TCR Jbeta segments was used. Amplification of the CDR3 region of rearranged TCR beta genes was performed with a multiplex PCR assay on genomic DNA. The amplified TCR beta libraries were sequenced on the Illumina HiSeq System as 87-base-pair reads. As for the authors' bioinformatics: In a later analysis, tens of millions of unique TCR beta chains were counted across the approximately 640 repertoires, and approximately 9.9 million of these chains were shared by at least two donors. A nearest-neighbor algorithm error-corrected the raw reads and collapsed the reads into unique sequences, merging closely related sequences to remove PCR and sequencing errors. To assign V, D and J gene segments, CDR3 sequences were aligned to IMGT reference sequences. For a sequence to be retained, a match of at least six nucleotides to both a V gene segment and a J gene segment was required. Rearrangements were called productive when the CDR3 lacked stop codons and stayed in frame with V and J; all others were non-productive. Following IMGT convention, CDR3 was defined as the stretch from the second conserved V-encoded cysteine to the conserved J-encoded phenylalanine. The earlier analysis of roughly 590 of the donors excluded any sequence lacking an unambiguous match to a single V gene segment. In an earlier analysis of around 600 of the donors, V segments were called functional above 56.7% productive rearrangements and were called segregating when the between-donor standard deviation exceeded 5%. A statistical classification framework was built to diagnose cytomegalovirus status from the catalog of TCR beta chain sequences. In a later analysis, V and J genes were assigned by comparing TCR nucleotide sequences against IMGT/GENE-DB human TR gene sequences. The TCRdist pipeline was used in a later analysis to assign CDR3 sequences and most-parsimonious VDJ recombination scenarios. A later analysis defined each TCR beta chain by its CDR3 amino acid sequence plus V-gene family, and excluded reads lacking a unique V-gene family. In a later analysis, 500 to 700 highly shared, low-generation-probability nucleotide sequences were removed to address suspected cross-contamination and a sequencing artifact. In a later analysis, a clonal expansion index for each public chain was calculated from normalized within-repertoire ranks of inferred template counts. In a later analysis, generation probabilities were computed using a VDJ recombination model fitted to out-of-frame rearrangements, and the results were checked against IGoR. In a later analysis, TCR-TCR, TCR-HLA and TCR-CMV co-occurrence was scored with hypergeometric tests, and a repertoire-size bias correction was applied to TCR pairs. A later analysis estimated false discovery rates by permuting HLA or CMV assignments 20 times. In a later analysis, co-occurring TCRs were grouped using DBSCAN, and TCRdist sequence similarity was added for clustering within HLA-allele-positive subsets. For co-occurrence clustering, repertoires with fewer than 30,000 or more than 120,000 public chains were excluded, along with about five repertoires with anomalous nucleotide sharing. Not all clones reach the TCRdb copy of this immuneACCESS table, which keeps in-frame sequences only. Checked studies attribute under half of the gap to unresolved V genes and leave the rest unexplained. Clonal size and the V and J genes are those of that table, whereas D and trimming came from the DNA. Recorded for this sample are about 120,000 clones; approximately 80% of them occurred a single time. The ten largest clones represent around 2% of the sample.

At the junction V is shortened by 5 bases and J by 7 bases; bases outside the gene matches: 9. In the germline V gene, CDR1 corresponds to MNHEY and CDR2 to SVGAGI. The CDR3 covers 14 residues, taking in both the cysteine and the phenylalanine. Just the 42-base CDR3 DNA is kept, in frame starting at base 1. The cohort comprised under 700 healthy bone marrow donors. Cohort members were all nominally healthy when sampled, although unrecorded immune exposures were likely present. The donor was CMV seronegative and belonged to the group of 350 to 400 seronegative cohort members. A peripheral blood sample was collected from each donor, and TCR beta sequencing was performed on peripheral blood mononuclear cells. The Qiagen DNeasy Blood Extraction Kit was used to extract genomic DNA from the blood cell samples. Broader findings and caveats from the paper: Broadly in line with IMGT annotations, most TCR beta V segments showed up in productive rearrangements about 87% or about 30% of the time in an earlier analysis of approximately 640 of the donors. Most TCR sequences were observed very rarely across donors, whereas some public TCRs were present in many individuals. Most CMV-associated TCR beta chains appeared to be HLA-restricted in a later analysis, and the HLA associations seemed to be driven largely by CMV exposure. Because HLA typing was unavailable for some donors at each locus, only the typed subset was used in association tests. Assigning TCR associations to individual alleles was difficult when HLA alleles, especially DR and DQ, strongly co-occurred. A further reported finding was that TCR beta sequences accurately predicted the HLA-A and HLA-B alleles for most subjects in the first cohort. Roughly uniform sequencing depth across donors was assumed in presence/absence analyses, although this assumption may not hold. The study gave a list of more than 150 TCR beta chains associated with cytomegalovirus. A later analysis found that HLA-associated TCR beta chains were more clonally expanded and had lower generation probabilities than equally common non-associated chains. This cohort had only TCR beta chains sequenced, and the lack of alpha or paired-chain data limited which features could be detected. Correlated functional status among segregating V segments might reflect linkage disequilibrium, but an unknown experimental factor could not be ruled out. The classifier was reported to diagnose cytomegalovirus status with high specificity and sensitivity in both the original cohort and the validation cohort. Specific HLA alleles were associated with over 15,000 TCR beta sequences at a false discovery rate of 0.05 in a later analysis. The authors suggested that the approach could potentially be extended to other disease states and immunological phenotypes. Some IMGT-functional V segments, including TRBV6-2 and TRBV6-3, could not be told apart with the 87-base-pair reads, so those segments were excluded. In a later analysis, the rate of TCR association differed among HLA loci, with DRB1 alleles having the most associated TCRs and HLA-C alleles having the fewest. According to a later genetic analysis, donors in an Asian-associated ancestry cluster had fewer N-insertions in productive TCRs than the approximately 630-donor mean. For the cohort, immune exposure information was limited to CMV serostatus. In vitro tests confirmed that a few of the cytomegalovirus-associated TCR beta chains recognize cytomegalovirus antigens. A later analysis reported that several top co-occurrence clusters appeared linked to parvovirus B19, influenza, CMV and Epstein-Barr virus. A group of highly shared sequence variants was considered likely to be a technical artifact of the sequencing pipeline. An association between a missense DCLRE1C variant and V-gene and J-gene trimming of TCR beta chains was found in a later genetic analysis and replicated in an independent cohort. Seventeen rarely observed V segments, including chromosome 9 orphons, were excluded from the earlier analysis of several hundred of the donors because counts were too low.

The specimen sequenced was PBMCs. The sequence joins TRBV6-5 to TRBJ2-3, and 7 junctional nucleotides match TRBD2. This receptor was obtained from a man aged 35-49 years in good health and CMV-seronegative. The DNA sequence is given as TGTGCCAGCAGTAGTGCGGGGGTACCATATACGCAGTATTTT. The resulting protein is CASSSAGVPYTQYF.